This section outlines one T cell receptor beta chain sequence together with its context. What it recognizes is unknown. This sample was taken from a study of T-cell memory formation after mild COVID-19. Study-wide context: In these data, TCR clusters were largely donor specific. General observations from the study: Clones that got smaller from day 15 to 85 had even CD4/CD8, while clones growing later tipped toward CD4+. CD4+ contracting clones lay mainly in CM and EM, CD8+ ones in EMRA. Whether second-wave clones peaking at day 37 were SARS-CoV-2 specific went unconfirmed.

The CDR3 runs 16 residues. Germline V CDR1 and CDR2: GTSNPN, SVGIG (reference sequence). J gave up 2 bases and V 0 bases, and 4 bases lay outside the gene matches. TCRdb re-derived calls from the 5' RACE reads in MiXCR, one entry per CDR3 protein. The data show around 420,000 distinct CDR3 sequences, 20% to 25% seen once. The receptor was isolated from an adult woman who had mild COVID-19 (a few samples of this study predate the infection). Cell type and time point are not known. The source material was PBMCs or a T cell subset sorted from them (not recorded which). The chain joins TRBV30 to TRBJ2-1, with TRBD2 matching 10 bases. The CDR3 DNA follows: TGTGCCTGGAGTGTACAAAGCGGGGGGGCCTACAATGAGCAGTTCTTC. This encodes CAWSVQSGGAYNEQFF.